The 27 T cell receptor beta chains reported below all come from one sample, sequenced in a study of CD8 T cells in Susac syndrome. An input of about 0.45 to 1 ug of RNA was subjected to reverse transcription using random hexamers. TCRdb itself ran the immunoSEQ multiplex PCR reads through MiXCR, one entry per CDR3 protein. The data hold about 300,000 distinct CDR3 sequences, with approximately 89% observed a single time. Material: CD8+ T cells from PBMCs. Receptors were obtained from a human donor with multiple sclerosis.

This clonotype was observed once. This chain connects TRBV5-1 to TRBJ2-1, with 7 bases fitting TRBD1. V gave up 4 bases and J gave up 8 bases; unmatched junction bases: 15. Germline CDR1 reads SGHRS; CDR2 reads YFSETQ. This CDR3 comprises 16 residues. CDR3: CASSTWGQPSVDEQFF. CDR3 DNA: TGCGCCAGCAGCACCTGGGGACAGCCCTCGGTCGATGAGCAGTTCTTC.

This chain uses TRBV7-2 with TRBJ1-5; D gene ambiguous. The CDR3 has 12 amino acids. CDR1 is SGHTA, CDR2 FQGNSA, per germline. The ends were cut back, 3 bases at V and 5 bases at J, with 5 bases in the middle. In DNA form, the CDR3 reads TGTGCCAGCAGCTTCTGGGATCAGCCCCAGCATTTT. It is translated as CASSFWDQPQHF.

This clonotype was found once. This chain connects TRBV29-1 to TRBJ2-1; the match to TRBD1 covers 7 bases. In germline, CDR1 is SQVTM, CDR2 ANQGSEA. The trim removed 7 bases at V and 4 bases at J, leaving 7 bases unmatched. There are 13 residues in the CDR3. CDR3 protein: CSALGGAYNEQFF. In nucleotides, the CDR3 is TGCAGCGCCTTAGGGGGCGCGTACAATGAGCAGTTCTTC.

This clonotype was counted a single time. The rearrangement links TRBV27 to TRBJ2-1; 10 bases fit TRBD1. This CDR3 contains 17 residues. V was pared by 6 bases and J by 8 bases, with 16 bases of the junction left unmatched. Germline-derived CDR1 and CDR2 are MNHEY and SMNVEV (reference sequence). In DNA form, the CDR3 reads TGTGCCAGCAGCTACCGAGCCCCGGGACAGGGGTGGGATGAGCAGTTCTTC. Translation: CASSYRAPGQGWDEQFF.

The V gene is TRBV30, the J gene TRBJ1-1; perhaps TRBD1 as D (6 bases). CDR1 and CDR2 (germline): GTSNPN, SVGIG (reference sequence). V was clipped by 3 bases and J by 0 bases, with 11 bases between them. The CDR3 runs 14 residues. The CDR3 loop reads CAWSARGLNTEAFF. The CDR3 DNA reads TGTGCCTGGAGCGCGCGGGGGCTGAACACTGAAGCTTTCTTT.

The V and J genes are TRBV7-9 and TRBJ2-1; 9 bases match TRBD2. The J segment lost 8 bases and the V segment lost 2 bases, leaving 16 bases of the junction unmatched. The germline gives CDR1 SEHNR, CDR2 FQNEAQ (reference sequence). CDR3 size: 18 residues. CDR3 nucleotide sequence: TGTGCCAGCAGCTTATTTACAAGCGGGAGGACCGTCGTGGATGAGCAGTTCTTC. Translated, it gives CASSLFTSGRTVVDEQFF.

CDR3 coding DNA: TGTGCCAGCAGTGAAGAAGGGCAGGGGGTTCCACCCGGTTACGAGCAGTACTTC. Translated, it gives CASSEEGQGVPPGYEQYF. The genes are TRBV2 and TRBJ2-7; TRBD1 matches 7 bases. Germline loops: CDR1 SNHLY, CDR2 FYNNEI. The V and J ends lost 1 base and 4 bases, in that order; junction bases with no gene match: 16. CDR3 length: 18 residues.

The chain joins TRBV6-6 to TRBJ2-3; D is unresolved. This CDR3 contains 12 residues. Germline CDR1 reads MNHNY; CDR2 reads SVGAGI (reference sequence). The V end was cut by 8 bases, the J end by 0 bases, with 6 bases between. CDR3 sequence reads: CASAGSTDTQYF. Written as DNA, the CDR3 is TGTGCCAGCGCCGGGAGCACAGATACGCAGTATTTT.

The chain employs TRBV9 and TRBJ2-2; the D call may be TRBD1 or TRBD2 (5 bases each). V was pared by 8 bases and J by 6 bases, with 17 bases between. Looked up from germline, CDR1 is SGDLS and CDR2 is YYNGEE. The CDR3 loop spans 14 amino acids. CDR3 sequence: CASCSGAVPGELFF. CDR3 nucleotides: TGTGCCAGTTGCTCCGGGGCGGTCCCCGGGGAGCTGTTTTTT.

The rearrangement links TRBV5-5 to TRBJ2-1; a possible D gene is TRBD2 (5 bases). The ends were cut back, 7 bases at V and 3 bases at J, with 14 bases in the middle. This CDR3 is 14 amino acids long. CDR1 is SGHKS and CDR2 is YYEKEE in the germline V gene (reference sequence). The CDR3 loop reads CASLGSAGYNEQFF. The CDR3, as DNA: TGTGCCAGCTTGGGATCCGCGGGCTACAATGAGCAGTTCTTC. Filled out from reference TRBV5-5 and TRBJ2-1, the complete variable domain reads DAGVTQSPTHLIKTRGQQVTLRCSPISGHKSVSWYQQVLGQGPQFIFQYYEKEERGRGNFPDRFSARQFPNYSSELNVNALLLGDSALYLCASLGSAGYNEQFFGPGTRLTVL.

J is TRBJ2-7 and V is TRBV12-3 or TRBV12-4, with TRBD1 matching over 8 bases. The CDR3 has 14 amino acids. Trimming removed 2 bases from V and 7 bases from J; junction bases left unmatched: 7. The CDR3 DNA reads TGTGCCAGCAGTTTATGGACAGGGTTGGAAGAGCAGTACTTC. Protein product: CASSLWTGLEEQYF.

V and J are TRBV27 and TRBJ2-3, with 15 bases identical to TRBD2. Germline V gene lookup returns CDR1 MNHEY and CDR2 SMNVEV (reference sequence). Trimming took 7 bases from V and 2 from J; bases not matched to a gene: 7. This CDR3 region has 17 residues. CDR3 DNA: TGTGCCAGCACCCCGGGACTAGCGGGGGGTTTCACAGATACGCAGTATTTT. Protein: CASTPGLAGGFTDTQYF.

The chain couples TRBV13 to TRBJ2-7, with 9 bases lining up with TRBD2. With 3 bases clipped from V and 4 bases from J, the junction kept 10 bases outside the gene matches. The CDR3 runs 16 residues. Germline values: CDR1 PRHDT, CDR2 FYEKMQ (reference sequence). The CDR3 loop reads CASSFGGGRAGYEQYF. The DNA of the CDR3 is TGTGCCAGCAGCTTCGGTGGCGGGAGGGCCGGGTACGAGCAGTACTTC.

The rearrangement joins TRBV2 to TRBJ2-2; D is undetermined. The germline V gene encodes CDR1 SNHLY and CDR2 FYNNEI. Trimming shortened V by 7 bases and J by 6 bases, and 9 bases separated the two germline ends. This CDR3 comprises 12 residues. The DNA for the CDR3 is TGTGCCAGCACCGAGAGGCCCGGGGAGCTGTTTTTT. Protein: CASTERPGELFF.

This clonotype occurred once. The rearrangement uses TRBV19 and TRBJ1-1; D gene ambiguous. The V gene's germline CDR1 is LNHDA and CDR2 SQIVND (reference sequence). Trimming cost V 3 bases and J 3 bases, with 8 bases left between them. The CDR3 has 13 amino acids. As DNA, the CDR3 is TGTGCCAGTAGTATGGGCCTTCACACTGAAGCTTTCTTT. Its protein is CASSMGLHTEAFF.

In this sample, this clonotype turned up a few times. The V call is TRBV12-3 or TRBV12-4, the J call TRBJ2-1; the D is unclear. This CDR3 is 11 amino acids long. With 2 bases removed from V and 8 bases from J, the gap between germline ends came to 4 bases. This CDR3 reads CASSLSDEQFF. In nucleotides, the CDR3 is TGTGCCAGCAGTTTATCGGATGAGCAGTTCTTC.

The J gene is TRBJ2-7, the V gene TRBV24-1; no firm D call. The CDR3 is 15 amino acids. The V end lost 1 base, the J end lost 0 bases, and 9 bases lay between the germline ends. Germline V gene data show CDR1 as KGHDR and CDR2 as SFDVKD. DNA of the CDR3: TGTGCCACCAGTGATTTATTGACATACTCCTACGAGCAGTACTTC. Its translation is CATSDLLTYSYEQYF.

J is TRBJ2-1 and V is TRBV29-1, with TRBD2 identical over 10 bases. V was pared by 2 bases and J by 9 bases, with 10 bases of the junction left unmatched. The CDR3 runs 15 residues. The V gene's germline CDR1 is SQVTM and CDR2 ANQGSEA. In nucleotides, the CDR3 is TGCAGCGTTGAACCCCCAGCGGGGGGGCCAGGTGAGCAGTTCTTC. It codes for CSVEPPAGGPGEQFF.

The chain recombines TRBV7-9 with TRBJ1-2; 9 nucleotides align to TRBD1. J was trimmed by 6 bases and V by 7 bases; bases with no gene match: 15. CDR1 is SEHNR and CDR2 is FQNEAQ in the germline V gene (reference sequence). The CDR3 runs to 16 residues. The CDR3 here is CASTTVPTGGADGYTF. As DNA, the CDR3 is TGTGCCAGCACCACAGTACCTACAGGGGGCGCGGATGGCTACACCTTC.

The chain has TRBV14 and TRBJ2-3; no firm D call. V lost 4 bases, J lost 3 bases, and 8 bases lay in between. The CDR3 has 13 residues. The germline CDR1 and CDR2 sequences are SGHDN and FVKESK. As DNA, the CDR3 is TGTGCCAGCAGCCCAGCGAAGACAGATACGCAGTATTTT. This sequence encodes CASSPAKTDTQYF.

This clonotype occurred a few times. The J gene is TRBJ1-1, the V gene TRBV7-9; 11 positions agree with TRBD1. This CDR3 is built from 15 residues. Germline V gene sequence: CDR1 SEHNR, CDR2 FQNEAQ (reference sequence). Trimming removed 4 bases from V and 5 bases from J; junction bases left unmatched: 6. Here the CDR3 reads CASSSGQGAMTEAFF. The CDR3 DNA is TGTGCCAGCAGCTCCGGACAGGGGGCGATGACTGAAGCTTTCTTT.

This chain connects TRBV24-1 to TRBJ2-1, with a tentative D call TRBD2 (6 bases). Germline CDR1 KGHDR, CDR2 SFDVKD. V dropped 1 base and J dropped 3 bases, with 9 bases sitting between them. The CDR3 length is 15 residues. The CDR3 DNA reads TGTGCCACCAGTGATTTCAGGCGGGACTACAATGAGCAGTTCTTC. Protein sequence: CATSDFRRDYNEQFF.

The chain uses TRBV4-3 and TRBJ2-1, with D possibly being TRBD1 (6 bases). V lost 1 base and J 10 bases, leaving 11 bases between the germline ends. Germline V lookup: CDR1 LGHNA, CDR2 YSLEER. The CDR3 loop spans 13 amino acids. The CDR3 here is CASSQAQGQEQFF. The CDR3 coding sequence is TGCGCCAGCAGCCAAGCTCAAGGACAGGAGCAGTTCTTC.

The chain employs TRBV5-1 and TRBJ1-2; D ambiguous. The CDR3 contains 16 residues. Germline V gives CDR1 SGHRS, CDR2 YFSETQ. The ends were cut back, 4 bases at V and 6 bases at J, with 22 bases in the middle. The CDR3 is CASSKGDMEERNGYTF. The CDR3, as DNA: TGCGCCAGCAGCAAAGGCGACATGGAAGAACGCAATGGCTACACCTTC. The entire variable domain, with the rest obtained from reference TRBV5-1 and TRBJ1-2, is as follows: KAGVTQTPRYLIKTRGQQVTLSCSPISGHRSVSWYQQTPGQGLQFLFEYFSETQRNKGNFPGRFSGRQFSNSRSEMNVSTLELGDSALYLCASSKGDMEERNGYTFGSGTRLTVV.

This clonotype was seen just once. The chain couples TRBV12-3 or TRBV12-4 to TRBJ2-2; D is unresolved. V gave up 8 bases and J gave up 5 bases, with 9 bases separating them. CDR3 length: 12 residues. This chain's CDR3 is CASSQPTGELFF. CDR3 nucleotides: TGTGCCAGCTCCCAGCCGACCGGGGAGCTGTTTTTT.

J is TRBJ2-1 and V is TRBV30; D is unresolved. Between the trimmed V and J ends, which lost 5 bases and 6 bases, there was a span of 14 bases. Germline CDR1 reads GTSNPN; CDR2 reads SVGIG (reference sequence). The CDR3 extends over 13 amino acids. The CDR3 is CAWGDFAPNEQFF. The DNA for the CDR3 is TGTGCCTGGGGCGACTTCGCCCCCAATGAGCAGTTCTTC.

This chain uses TRBV28 with TRBJ2-5; 9 bases align to TRBD2. CDR1 is MDHEN and CDR2 is SYDVKM in the germline V gene. The V gene end was trimmed by 2 bases and the J gene end by 2 bases; junction bases not matched to a gene: 3. CDR3 size: 15 residues. CDR3 protein: CASSLGTSSQETQYF. The DNA for the CDR3 is TGTGCCAGCAGTTTAGGGACTAGCTCTCAAGAGACCCAGTACTTC.